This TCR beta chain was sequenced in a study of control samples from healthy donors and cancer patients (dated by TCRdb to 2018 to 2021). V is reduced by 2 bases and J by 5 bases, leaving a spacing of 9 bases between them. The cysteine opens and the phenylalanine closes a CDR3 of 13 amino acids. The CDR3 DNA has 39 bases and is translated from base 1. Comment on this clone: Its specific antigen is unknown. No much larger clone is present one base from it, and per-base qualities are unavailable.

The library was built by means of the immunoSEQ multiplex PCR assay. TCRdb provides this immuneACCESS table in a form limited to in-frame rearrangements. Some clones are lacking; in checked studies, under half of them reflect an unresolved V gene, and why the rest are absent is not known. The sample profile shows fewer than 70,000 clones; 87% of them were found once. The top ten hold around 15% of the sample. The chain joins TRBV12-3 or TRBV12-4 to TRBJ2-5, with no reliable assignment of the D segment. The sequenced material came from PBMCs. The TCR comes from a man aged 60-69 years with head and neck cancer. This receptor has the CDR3 CASSLRAAETQYF. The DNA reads TGTGCCAGCAGTTTAAGGGCCGCCGAGACCCAGTACTTC.